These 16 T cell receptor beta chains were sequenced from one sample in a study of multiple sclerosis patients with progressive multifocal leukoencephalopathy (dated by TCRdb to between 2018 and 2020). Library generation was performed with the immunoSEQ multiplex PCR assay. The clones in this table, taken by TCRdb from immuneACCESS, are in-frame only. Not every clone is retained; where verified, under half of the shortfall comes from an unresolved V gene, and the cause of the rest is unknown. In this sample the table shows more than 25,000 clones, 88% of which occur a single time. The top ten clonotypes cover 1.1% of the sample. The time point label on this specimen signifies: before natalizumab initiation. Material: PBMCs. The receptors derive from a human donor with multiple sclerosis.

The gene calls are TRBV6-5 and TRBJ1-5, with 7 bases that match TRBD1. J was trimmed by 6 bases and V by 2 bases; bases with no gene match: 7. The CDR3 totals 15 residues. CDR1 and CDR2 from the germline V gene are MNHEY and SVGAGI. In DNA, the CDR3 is TGTGCCAGCAGTTACACCGGACAGGTCGGTCAGCCCCAGCATTTT. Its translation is CASSYTGQVGQPQHF.

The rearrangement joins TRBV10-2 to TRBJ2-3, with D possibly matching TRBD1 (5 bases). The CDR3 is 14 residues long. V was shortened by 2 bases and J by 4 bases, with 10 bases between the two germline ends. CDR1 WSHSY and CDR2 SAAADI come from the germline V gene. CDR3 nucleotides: TGCGCCAGCAGTGAGGGAACAGGAGCAGATACGCAGTATTTT. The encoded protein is CASSEGTGADTQYF.

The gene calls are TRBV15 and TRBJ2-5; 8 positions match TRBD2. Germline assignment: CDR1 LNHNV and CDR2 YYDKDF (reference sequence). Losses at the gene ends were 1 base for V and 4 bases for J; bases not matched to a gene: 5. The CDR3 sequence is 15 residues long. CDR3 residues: CATSRGGGLGETQYF. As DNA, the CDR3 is TGTGCCACCAGCAGAGGCGGGGGGCTGGGAGAGACCCAGTACTTC. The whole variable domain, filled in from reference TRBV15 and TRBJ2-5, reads DAMVIQNPRYQVTQFGKPVTLSCSQTLNHNVMYWYQQKSSQAPKLLFHYYDKDFNNEADTPDNFQSRRPNTSFCFLDIRSPGLGDTAMYLCATSRGGGLGETQYFGPGTRLLVL.

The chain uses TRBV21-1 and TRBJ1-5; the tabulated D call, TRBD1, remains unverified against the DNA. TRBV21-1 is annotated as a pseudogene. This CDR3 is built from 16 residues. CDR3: CASSKLRDSYNQPQHF. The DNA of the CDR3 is TGTGCCAGCAGCAAACTCCGGGACAGCTACAATCAGCCCCAGCATTTT.

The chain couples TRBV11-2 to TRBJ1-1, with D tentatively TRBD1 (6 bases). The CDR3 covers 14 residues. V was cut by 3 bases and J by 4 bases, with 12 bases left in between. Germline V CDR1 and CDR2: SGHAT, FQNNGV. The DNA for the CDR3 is TGTGCCAGCAGCTTCGGGATACAGGGCACTGAAGCTTTCTTT. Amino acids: CASSFGIQGTEAFF.

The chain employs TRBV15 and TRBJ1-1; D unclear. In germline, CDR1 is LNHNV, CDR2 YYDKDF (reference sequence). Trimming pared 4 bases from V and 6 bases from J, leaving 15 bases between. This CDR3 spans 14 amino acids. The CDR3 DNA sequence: TGTGCCACCAGCATACGGGAGAGAGATCCTGAAGCTTTCTTT. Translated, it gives CATSIRERDPEAFF.

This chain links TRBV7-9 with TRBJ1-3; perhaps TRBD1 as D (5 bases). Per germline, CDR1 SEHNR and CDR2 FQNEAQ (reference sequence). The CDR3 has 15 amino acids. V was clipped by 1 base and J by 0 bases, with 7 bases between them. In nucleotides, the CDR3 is TGTGCCAGCAGCTTAGTTAGGGGCTCTGGAAACACCATATATTTT. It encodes CASSLVRGSGNTIYF.

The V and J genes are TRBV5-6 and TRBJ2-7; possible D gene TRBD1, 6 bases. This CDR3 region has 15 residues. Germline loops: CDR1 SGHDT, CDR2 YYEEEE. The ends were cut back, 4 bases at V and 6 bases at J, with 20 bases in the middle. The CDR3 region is CASSIRQAGGLEQYF. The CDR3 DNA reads TGTGCCAGCAGCATAAGACAGGCCGGTGGGCTCGAGCAGTACTTC.

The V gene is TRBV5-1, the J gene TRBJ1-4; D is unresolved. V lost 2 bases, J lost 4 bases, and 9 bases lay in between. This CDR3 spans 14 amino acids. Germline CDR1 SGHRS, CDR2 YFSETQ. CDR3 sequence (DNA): TGCGCCAGCAGCTTAAATAGTTTTAATGAAAAACTGTTTTTT. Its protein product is CASSLNSFNEKLFF.

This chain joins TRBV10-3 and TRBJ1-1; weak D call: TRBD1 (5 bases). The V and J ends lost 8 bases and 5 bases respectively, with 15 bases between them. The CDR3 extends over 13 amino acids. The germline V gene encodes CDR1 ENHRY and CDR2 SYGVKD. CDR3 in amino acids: CAIVGGASTEAFF. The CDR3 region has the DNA TGTGCCATCGTGGGAGGGGCAAGTACTGAAGCTTTCTTT.

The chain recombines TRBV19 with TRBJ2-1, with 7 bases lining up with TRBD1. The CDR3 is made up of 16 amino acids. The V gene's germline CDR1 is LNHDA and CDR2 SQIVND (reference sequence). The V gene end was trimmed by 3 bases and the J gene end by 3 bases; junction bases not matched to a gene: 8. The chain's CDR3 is CASSIPTGANYNEQFF. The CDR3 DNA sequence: TGTGCCAGTAGTATTCCAACAGGGGCGAACTACAATGAGCAGTTCTTC.

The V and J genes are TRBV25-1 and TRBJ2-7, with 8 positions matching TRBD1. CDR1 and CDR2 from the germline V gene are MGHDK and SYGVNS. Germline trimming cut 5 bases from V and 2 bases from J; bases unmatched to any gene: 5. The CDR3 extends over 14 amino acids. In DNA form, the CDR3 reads TGTGCCAGCAGTTACGAACAGGGGGCCTACGAGCAGTACTTC. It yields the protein CASSYEQGAYEQYF.

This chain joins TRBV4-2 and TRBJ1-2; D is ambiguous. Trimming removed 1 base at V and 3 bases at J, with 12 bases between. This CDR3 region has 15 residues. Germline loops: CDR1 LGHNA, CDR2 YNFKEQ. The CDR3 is CASSQAGNLYYGYTF. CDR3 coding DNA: TGTGCCAGCAGCCAAGCCGGTAATCTGTACTATGGCTACACCTTC.

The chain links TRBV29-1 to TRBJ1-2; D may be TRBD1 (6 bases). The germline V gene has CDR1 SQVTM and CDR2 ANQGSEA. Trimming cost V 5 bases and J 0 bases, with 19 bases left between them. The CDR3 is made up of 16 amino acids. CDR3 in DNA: TGCAGCGTTCGGGGGCCCCGGACAGAAGCTAACTATGGCTACACCTTC. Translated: CSVRGPRTEANYGYTF. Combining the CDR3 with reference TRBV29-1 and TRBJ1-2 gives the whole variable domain SAVISQKPSRDICQRGTSLTIQCQVDSQVTMMFWYRQQPGQSLTLIATANQGSEATYESGFVIDKFPISRPNLTFSTLTVSNMSPEDSSIYLCSVRGPRTEANYGYTFGSGTRLTVV.

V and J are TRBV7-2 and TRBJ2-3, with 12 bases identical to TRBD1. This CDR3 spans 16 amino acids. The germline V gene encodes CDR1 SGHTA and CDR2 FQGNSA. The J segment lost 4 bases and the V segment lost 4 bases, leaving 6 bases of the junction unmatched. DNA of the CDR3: TGTGCCAGCAGCTACCCCGGGACAGGGGGCGCAGATACGCAGTATTTT. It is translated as CASSYPGTGGADTQYF.

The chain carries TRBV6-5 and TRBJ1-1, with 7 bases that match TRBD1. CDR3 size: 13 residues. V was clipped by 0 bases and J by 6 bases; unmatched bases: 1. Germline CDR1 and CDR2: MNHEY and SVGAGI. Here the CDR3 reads CASSYSTGSEAFF. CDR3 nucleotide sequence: TGTGCCAGCAGTTACTCGACAGGGTCTGAAGCTTTCTTT.